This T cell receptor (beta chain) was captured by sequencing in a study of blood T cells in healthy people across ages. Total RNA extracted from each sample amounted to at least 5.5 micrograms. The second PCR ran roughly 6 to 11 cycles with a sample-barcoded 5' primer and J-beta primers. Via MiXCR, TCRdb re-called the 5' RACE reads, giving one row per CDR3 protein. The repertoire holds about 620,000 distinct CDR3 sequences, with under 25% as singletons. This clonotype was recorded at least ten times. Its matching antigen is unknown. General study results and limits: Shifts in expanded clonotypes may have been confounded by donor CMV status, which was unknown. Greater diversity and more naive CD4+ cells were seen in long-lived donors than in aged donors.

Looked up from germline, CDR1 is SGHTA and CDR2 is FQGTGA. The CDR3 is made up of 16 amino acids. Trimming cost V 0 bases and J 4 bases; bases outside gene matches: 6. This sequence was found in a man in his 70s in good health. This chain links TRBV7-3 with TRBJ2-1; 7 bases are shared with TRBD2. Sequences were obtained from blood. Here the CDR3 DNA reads TGTGCCAGCAGCTTAACGGTGGGAGGGTCTTACAATGAGCAGTTCTTC. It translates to CASSLTVGGSYNEQFF.